One sample yielded the 9 T cell receptor beta chains listed below, sequenced in a study of CXCR3-negative and CXCR3-positive naive CD8 T cells. Findings of the study overall: TRB CDR3s were more hydrophobic in CXCR3-positive than in CXCR3-negative naive cells.

UMI-labeled TRB cDNA libraries were prepared by 5' RACE. TCRdb re-called the 5' RACE reads, yielding one record per CDR3 amino acid sequence without DNA. The repertoire table contains some 150,000 distinct CDR3 sequences. These receptors are not linked to any known antigen. The sequenced sample consisted of naive CXCR3+ CD8+ T cells from blood. Subset here: CD45RO-CCR7+CD27+CD95- naive CD8+ T cells expressing CXCR3 (TNR3+). The receptors were gathered from a human donor in good health. Some clones in this sample may be carry-over from other donors' samples.

This chain links TRBV4-3 with TRBJ1-1. The germline CDR1 and CDR2 sequences are LGHNA and YSLEER. This CDR3 is 14 amino acids long. The CDR3: CASSQDLSAFEAFF.

The rearrangement joins TRBV7-7 to TRBJ2-7; the TCRdb D gene call, TRBD2, has no DNA to confirm it. Germline CDR1 SSHAT, CDR2 FNYEAQ (reference sequence). The CDR3 spans 14 residues. CDR3 sequence: CASSSQDSPYEQYF.

V and J are TRBV7-9 and TRBJ2-7; TCRdb reports TRBD2, a call that lacks DNA to check it against. CDR1 and CDR2 from the germline V gene are SEHNR and FQNEAQ (reference sequence). CDR3 length equals 15 residues. The CDR3 region is CASSLGGIAVYEQYF.

The V gene is TRBV11-3, the J gene TRBJ2-1. CDR1 and CDR2 (germline): SGHNT, YENEEA. This CDR3 contains 14 residues. CDR3 residues: CASSSRHTYNEQFF.

The V call is TRBV28, the J call TRBJ2-7; TCRdb designates TRBD1, a call that cannot be tested without DNA. The CDR3 consists of 15 residues. The V gene's germline CDR1 is MDHEN and CDR2 SYDVKM. CDR3 amino acids: CASSLWGDSSYEQYF.

This chain links TRBV28 with TRBJ1-2; TCRdb calls TRBD1, which cannot be checked without DNA. Germline CDR1 is MDHEN and CDR2 is SYDVKM. The CDR3 length is 15 residues. The CDR3 loop is CASSPPGGDIYGYTF.

The chain combines TRBV29-1 with TRBJ2-1; TCRdb gives TRBD2 as the D gene, but with no DNA this cannot be confirmed. Germline V CDR1 and CDR2: SQVTM, ANQGSEA. The CDR3 extends over 13 amino acids. The CDR3 sequence: CSVASGRNNEQFF.

The rearrangement joins TRBV19 to TRBJ2-1; the D call of TRBD1 rests on TCRdb alone, since no DNA is present to check it. The CDR3 runs to 18 residues. CDR1 and CDR2 from the germline V gene are LNHDA and SQIVND (reference sequence). CDR3 region: CASQAGTGSSSRIGEQFF.

This chain uses TRBV4-1 with TRBJ2-2; the TRBD1 assignment by TCRdb is unverifiable without DNA. This CDR3 has 19 residues. Per germline, CDR1 MGHRA and CDR2 YSYEKL. The CDR3 here is CASSPRGTGTAGNTGELFF.